This T cell receptor beta chain was sequenced in a study of PD-1 blockade in classical Hodgkin lymphoma. Study observations and caveats: Complete responders possessed baseline diversity comparable to newly diagnosed patients. With CD4+ cells, TCR diversity rose significantly by C4D1, but not with CD8+ cells. Patients starting nivolumab under 1 year after ASCT were excluded.

V gave up 5 bases and J gave up 4 bases, with 11 bases separating them. CDR1 is SGHTA, CDR2 FQGTGA, per germline. This CDR3 is 13 amino acids long. Profiled with immunoSEQ multiplex PCR; TCRdb holds only in-frame clones, not every one. Seen here are around 50,000 clones, approximately 72% observed once, and the top ten hold roughly 12%. The time point denotes: cycle 4 day 1 (C4D1), after 6 weeks of nivolumab. There was relapse after autologous stem cell transplantation in every patient, and there was variation in brentuximab vedotin exposure. Remarks on this clone: The antigen remains undetermined.

The J gene is TRBJ1-1, the V gene TRBV7-3; D call uncertain. The origin of this receptor is a human donor with classical Hodgkin lymphoma. The sample consisted of peripheral blood mononuclear cells (PBMCs), taken before the fourth cycle of nivolumab. The CDR3 coding sequence is TGTGCCAGCAGCCCTTATCCTGGCACTGAAGCTTTCTTT. It encodes CASSPYPGTEAFF.